The 28 T cell receptor beta chains reported below all come from one sample, sequenced in a study of OX40 agonist ivuxolimab in advanced cancers. Sequencing was performed with immunoSEQ multiplex PCR; in TCRdb, only in-frame clones are kept and a portion is missing. The data hold more than 15,000 clones, with approximately 88% observed a single time. The sample in question was CD4+ or CD8+ T cells sorted from blood, obtained in a trial of the OX40 agonist ivuxolimab. These receptors came from an adult with an advanced solid tumor such as melanoma, head and neck, liver or kidney cancer.

The V call is TRBV4-3, the J call TRBJ2-4, with unresolved D. Deletions cut 1 base from V and 8 bases from J, with 12 bases between. This CDR3 has 14 residues. CDR1 is LGHNA and CDR2 is YSLEER in the germline V gene. The CDR3: CASSQGRAWDIQYF. CDR3 DNA: TGCGCCAGCAGCCAAGGCCGGGCTTGGGACATTCAGTACTTC.

This chain uses TRBV5-6 with TRBJ2-5; 11 bases are shared with TRBD1. Germline loops: CDR1 SGHDT, CDR2 YYEEEE. This CDR3 comprises 15 residues. V gave up 1 base and J gave up 5 bases; unmatched junction bases: 4. The CDR3 DNA sequence: TGTGCCAGCAGCTTGTGGGGACAGGGGGAGGAGACCCAGTACTTC. Translation: CASSLWGQGEETQYF.

The rearrangement joins TRBV10-2 to TRBJ2-1, with 7 positions matching TRBD1. This CDR3 region has 12 residues. Unmatched junction bases numbered 1, after V lost 6 bases and J lost 5 bases. Germline V gene data show CDR1 as WSHSY and CDR2 as SAAADI. The CDR3 protein is CASRQGNNEQFF. CDR3 DNA sequence: TGCGCCAGCAGACAGGGGAACAATGAGCAGTTCTTC.

This chain links TRBV7-2 with TRBJ1-5; no definite D call. There are 16 residues in the CDR3. The germline gives CDR1 SGHTA, CDR2 FQGNSA. The germline V and J ends were trimmed by 0 bases and 0 bases, with 9 bases remaining between them. CDR3 sequence: CASSLAWFNSNQPQHF. In nucleotides, the CDR3 is TGTGCCAGCAGCTTAGCGTGGTTTAATAGCAATCAGCCCCAGCATTTT.

This clone was detected only a few times. The V and J genes are TRBV4-1 and TRBJ2-1, with 9 bases that match TRBD1. Looked up from germline, CDR1 is MGHRA and CDR2 is YSYEKL. V was clipped by 2 bases and J by 0 bases; unmatched bases: 8. The CDR3 contains 18 residues. Here the CDR3 reads CASSQSSGTGSSYNEQFF. Written as DNA, the CDR3 is TGCGCCAGCAGCCAAAGTTCTGGGACAGGGAGCTCCTACAATGAGCAGTTCTTC.

The CDR3 protein is CASSLSGAARPQHF. CDR3 coding DNA: TGTGCCAGCTCACTTTCAGGGGCGGCAAGGCCCCAGCATTTT. The rearrangement links TRBV18 to TRBJ1-5; the D gene is possibly TRBD1 (6 bases). CDR1 is KGHSH, CDR2 LQKENI, per germline. The germline V and J ends were trimmed by 4 bases and 9 bases, with 16 bases remaining between them. The CDR3 extends over 14 amino acids.

The rearrangement joins TRBV13 to TRBJ2-3; D is unresolved. Germline CDR1 and CDR2: PRHDT and FYEKMQ (reference sequence). The CDR3 is 14 residues long. V dropped 6 bases and J dropped 6 bases, with 16 bases sitting between them. The CDR3 region has the DNA TGTGCCAGCAGGAATACAGAAGGTACGGATACGCAGTATTTT. It specifies CASRNTEGTDTQYF.

The chain recombines TRBV4-3 with TRBJ2-1; maybe TRBD2 (7 bases). The CDR3 spans 18 residues. The V end lost 1 base, the J end lost 6 bases, and 22 bases lay between the germline ends. In germline, CDR1 is LGHNA, CDR2 YSLEER. The CDR3 loop is CASSQGNQLGGPGNEQFF. Written as DNA, the CDR3 is TGCGCCAGCAGCCAAGGCAACCAGTTGGGGGGGCCTGGCAATGAGCAGTTCTTC.

The rearrangement uses TRBV18 and TRBJ2-1; D might be TRBD1 (6 bases). The CDR3 runs to 16 residues. The V end lost 3 bases, the J end lost 3 bases, and 15 bases lay between the germline ends. The germline V gene has CDR1 KGHSH and CDR2 LQKENI. The CDR3 is CASSPGQSSLYNEQFF. CDR3 bases: TGTGCCAGCTCACCTGGACAGTCCTCCCTCTACAATGAGCAGTTCTTC.

The chain uses TRBV19 and TRBJ2-3; 9 bases are a match to TRBD2. Germline lookup yields CDR1 LNHDA and CDR2 SQIVND (reference sequence). Trimming removed 3 bases from V and 8 bases from J; junction bases left unmatched: 15. CDR3 length: 17 residues. The CDR3 DNA follows: TGTGCCAGTAGTATGCAGGGAGCGGGGGGCCCGCTAGGTACGCAGTATTTT. This sequence encodes CASSMQGAGGPLGTQYF.

This chain connects TRBV6-6 to TRBJ1-1; D ambiguous. V lost 1 base, J lost 1 base, and 7 bases lay in between. This CDR3 has 14 amino acids. Per germline, CDR1 MNHNY and CDR2 SVGAGI (reference sequence). CDR3 protein: CASSYFDGNTEAFF. The CDR3 DNA reads as TGTGCCAGCAGTTACTTTGATGGGAACACTGAAGCTTTCTTT.

The chain recombines TRBV11-2 with TRBJ2-1; D is ambiguous. The germline CDR1 and CDR2 sequences are SGHAT and FQNNGV. The CDR3 is made up of 15 amino acids. V dropped 4 bases and J dropped 3 bases, with 13 bases sitting between them. CDR3 coding DNA: TGTGCCAGCAGCTCCGTAGAGGTATTCTACAATGAGCAGTTCTTC. Translation: CASSSVEVFYNEQFF.

This chain uses TRBV14 with TRBJ2-7; the match to TRBD1 covers 7 bases. There are 17 residues in the CDR3. The V and J ends lost 3 bases and 5 bases, in that order; junction bases with no gene match: 16. Germline-derived CDR1 and CDR2 are SGHDN and FVKESK. The CDR3 DNA reads TGTGCCAGCAGCCAGGTGACAGGGCCAAAAGGTTCCCACGAGCAGTACTTC. It is translated as CASSQVTGPKGSHEQYF.

The chain joins TRBV29-1 to TRBJ1-2, with D unresolved. The CDR3 is 12 residues long. From germline, CDR1 is SQVTM and CDR2 ANQGSEA. Trimming cost V 6 bases and J 4 bases, with 12 bases left between them. CDR3 sequence reads: CSVDAGTYGYTF. CDR3 nucleotides: TGCAGCGTAGATGCGGGCACCTATGGCTACACCTTC.

This chain connects TRBV7-2 to TRBJ1-4, with D possibly being TRBD1 (6 bases). Trimming removed 4 bases at V and 0 bases at J, with 12 bases between. Looked up from germline, CDR1 is SGHTA and CDR2 is FQGNSA. The CDR3 loop spans 16 amino acids. The CDR3 reads CASSSHRDATNEKLFF. DNA for the CDR3: TGTGCCAGCAGCTCCCACAGGGATGCAACTAATGAAAAACTGTTTTTT.

V usage is TRBV6-5 and J usage is TRBJ1-4; D is unclear. The CDR3 is 13 residues long. V was clipped by 4 bases and J by 7 bases, with 10 bases between them. The V gene's germline CDR1 is MNHEY and CDR2 SVGAGI. CDR3 DNA: TGTGCCAGCAGTTTATCTTTGGGTGAAAAACTGTTTTTT. It codes for CASSLSLGEKLFF.

In this sample, this clone turned up once. This chain uses TRBV11-2 with TRBJ2-5, with D possibly being TRBD2 (5 bases). The CDR3 totals 15 residues. V shed 4 bases and J shed 2 bases, with 14 bases lying between them. CDR1 SGHAT and CDR2 FQNNGV come from the germline V gene. The CDR3 sequence: CASSYRGRTQETQYF. CDR3 bases: TGTGCCAGCAGCTACCGTGGCAGGACTCAAGAGACCCAGTACTTC.

The V call is TRBV7-9, the J call TRBJ2-2; no firm D call. There are 12 residues in the CDR3. Germline CDR1 reads SEHNR; CDR2 reads FQNEAQ (reference sequence). The ends were cut back, 5 bases at V and 8 bases at J, with 9 bases in the middle. The CDR3 bases are TGTGCCAGCAGCGTCTCGCCTGGGGAGCTGTTTTTT. It translates to CASSVSPGELFF.

This rearrangement joins TRBV6-5 to TRBJ2-1; D gene uncertain. This CDR3 region has 11 residues. Germline CDR1 MNHEY, CDR2 SVGAGI. Trimming pared 6 bases from V and 12 bases from J, leaving 12 bases between. CDR3 DNA: TGTGCCAGCAGCACAAGAGGAGTGCAGTTCTTC. It yields the protein CASSTRGVQFF.

The chain links TRBV4-1 to TRBJ2-1, with D uncertain. Germline CDR1 is MGHRA and CDR2 is YSYEKL. V lost 0 bases, J lost 2 bases, and 5 bases lay in between. This CDR3 is 14 amino acids long. CDR3 DNA: TGCGCCAGCAGCCAAGAAGATACCTACAATGAGCAGTTCTTC. Translation gives CASSQEDTYNEQFF.

The chain couples TRBV7-3 to TRBJ2-7, with a tentative D call TRBD2 (6 bases). Looked up from germline, CDR1 is SGHTA and CDR2 is FQGTGA. The germline V and J ends were trimmed by 3 bases and 3 bases, with 9 bases remaining between them. The CDR3 loop spans 13 amino acids. The CDR3 coding sequence is TGTGCCAGCAGCTTGACTAGTAGCTACGAGCAGTACTTC. Translating gives CASSLTSSYEQYF.

The rearrangement uses TRBV7-3 and TRBJ1-1; D gene uncertain. V was clipped by 5 bases and J by 2 bases, with 12 bases between them. There are 14 residues in the CDR3. In germline, CDR1 is SGHTA, CDR2 FQGTGA. The CDR3 is CASSAPGTNTEAFF. The DNA of the CDR3 is TGTGCCAGCAGCGCACCGGGAACAAACACTGAAGCTTTCTTT.

The gene calls are TRBV2 and TRBJ2-4; D gene uncertain. V lost 4 bases and J lost 3, with 13 bases in between. The CDR3 totals 15 residues. Germline V gene data show CDR1 as SNHLY and CDR2 as FYNNEI. The CDR3 sequence is CASSASLIGKNIQYF. The CDR3 DNA sequence: TGTGCCAGCAGTGCCTCTCTGATAGGCAAAAACATTCAGTACTTC.

As DNA, the CDR3 is TGTGCCAGCAGGCAGGGAGAGGACACAGATACGCAGTATTTT. Translation gives CASRQGEDTDTQYF. The chain has TRBV6-4 and TRBJ2-3; TRBD1 or TRBD2 may be the D gene (5 bases each). V was clipped by 6 bases and J by 2 bases, with 12 bases between them. This CDR3 comprises 14 residues. CDR1 MRHNA and CDR2 SNTAGT come from the germline V gene.

The chain employs TRBV7-9 and TRBJ1-2; D is undetermined. CDR1 and CDR2 from the germline V gene are SEHNR and FQNEAQ (reference sequence). Trimming pared 6 bases from V and 4 bases from J, leaving 18 bases between. This CDR3 contains 15 residues. CDR3 in DNA: TGTGCCAGCAGTCCTCTGACCCCATCCTTCTATGGCTACACCTTC. Translation: CASSPLTPSFYGYTF.

V usage is TRBV4-3 and J usage is TRBJ1-1; D possibly corresponds to TRBD1 (5 bases). The CDR3 totals 14 residues. Germline V gene lookup returns CDR1 LGHNA and CDR2 YSLEER. Trimming removed 1 base from V and 3 bases from J, with 9 bases in between. The CDR3: CASSQGGVHTEAFF. CDR3 sequence (DNA): TGCGCCAGCAGCCAAGGAGGGGTGCACACTGAAGCTTTCTTT.

The chain carries TRBV18 and TRBJ2-6, with 7 bases matching TRBD1. The CDR3 has 14 amino acids. With V trimmed by 6 bases and J by 2 bases, 1 base remained unmatched. Per germline, CDR1 KGHSH and CDR2 LQKENI. CDR3 residues: CASSGTAGANVLTF. As DNA, the CDR3 is TGTGCCAGCTCCGGGACAGCTGGGGCCAACGTCCTGACTTTC.

This chain links TRBV2 with TRBJ2-3; TRBD2 agrees at 14 bases. J gave up 0 bases and V 6 bases, and 14 bases lay outside the gene matches. The germline V gene encodes CDR1 SNHLY and CDR2 FYNNEI. The CDR3 is 20 amino acids. The CDR3 DNA is TGTGCCAGCAGCCAGCCGGGACTAGCGGGGGACACTCCAAGCACAGATACGCAGTATTTT. Translating it yields CASSQPGLAGDTPSTDTQYF.